What follows are 4 T cell receptor beta chains derived from one specimen sequenced in a study of blood T cells in healthy people across ages. Combining a sample-barcoded 5' primer with a J-beta primer mix, a second PCR ran for roughly 7 to 12 cycles. TCRdb reanalysed the 5' RACE reads using MiXCR and keeps one entry per CDR3 protein. Of roughly 2 million distinct CDR3 sequences listed, roughly 50% are singletons. What was sequenced was blood. Source of these receptors: a woman aged 40 to 50 in good health.

J is TRBJ2-2 and V is TRBV12-3 or TRBV12-4; 7 bases match TRBD2. The CDR3 loop spans 14 amino acids. Losses at the gene ends were 4 bases for V and 5 bases for J; bases not matched to a gene: 4. The CDR3 bases are TGTGCCAGCAGTTGGACTAGTGGGACCGGGGAGCTGTTTTTT. This sequence encodes CASSWTSGTGELFF.

The J gene is TRBJ2-5, the V gene TRBV12-3 or TRBV12-4, with D perhaps given as TRBD1 or TRBD2 (6 bases each). The CDR3 is 13 amino acids. Between the trimmed V and J ends, which lost 3 bases and 8 bases, there was a span of 13 bases. The CDR3 DNA sequence: TGTGCCAGCAGTTTGGCGGGACACTCAACCCAGTACTTC. Amino acids: CASSLAGHSTQYF.

The gene calls are TRBV6-5 and TRBJ1-2; 9 bases map to TRBD1. The CDR3 extends over 16 amino acids. From germline, CDR1 is MNHEY and CDR2 SVGAGI. After removal of 6 bases from V and 6 bases from J, the junction contained 14 bases not matched to a gene. The CDR3 loop reads CASSPWGGTGSDGYTF. Here the CDR3 DNA reads TGTGCCAGCAGCCCCTGGGGGGGGACAGGGTCGGATGGCTACACCTTC.

The genes are TRBV20-1 and TRBJ2-5; D gene unclear. The CDR3 runs 11 residues. Germline CDR1 and CDR2: DFQATT and SNEGSKA (reference sequence). Trimming stripped 1 base from V and 11 bases from J, with 11 bases between. The CDR3 here is CSARVISEQYF. CDR3 DNA sequence: TGCAGTGCTAGAGTGATTAGTGAGCAGTACTTC.